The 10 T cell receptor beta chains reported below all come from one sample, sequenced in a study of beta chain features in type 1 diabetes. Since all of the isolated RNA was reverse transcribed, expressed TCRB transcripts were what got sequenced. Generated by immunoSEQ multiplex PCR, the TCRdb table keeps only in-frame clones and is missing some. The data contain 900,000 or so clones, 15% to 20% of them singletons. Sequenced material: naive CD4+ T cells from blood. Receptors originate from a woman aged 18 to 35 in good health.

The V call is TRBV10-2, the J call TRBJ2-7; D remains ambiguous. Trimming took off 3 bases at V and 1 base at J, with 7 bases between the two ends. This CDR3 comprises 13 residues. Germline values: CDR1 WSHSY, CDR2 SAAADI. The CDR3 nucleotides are TGCGCCAGCAGTGATGGCGGATCCTACGAGCAGTACTTC. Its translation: CASSDGGSYEQYF.

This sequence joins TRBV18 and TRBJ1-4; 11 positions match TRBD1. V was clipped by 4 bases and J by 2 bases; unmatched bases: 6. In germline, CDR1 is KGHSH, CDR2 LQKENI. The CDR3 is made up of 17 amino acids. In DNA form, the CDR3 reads TGTGCCAGCTCACGGGACAGGGGGTCGGAGACTAATGAAAAACTGTTTTTT. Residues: CASSRDRGSETNEKLFF.

CDR3 coding DNA: TGTGCCACCAGGAAGAGCGAAGCAGGGGTCGTTTACGGCTACACCTTC. It translates to CATRKSEAGVVYGYTF. This chain joins TRBV15 and TRBJ1-2; possibly TRBD1 for D (6 bases). From germline, CDR1 is LNHNV and CDR2 YYDKDF (reference sequence). The V end lost 6 bases, the J end lost 8 bases, and 25 bases lay between the germline ends. The CDR3 consists of 16 residues. Drawing the rest from reference TRBV15 and TRBJ1-2, the complete variable domain is DAMVIQNPRYQVTQFGKPVTLSCSQTLNHNVMYWYQQKSSQAPKLLFHYYDKDFNNEADTPDNFQSRRPNTSFCFLDIRSPGLGDTAMYLCATRKSEAGVVYGYTFGSGTRLTVV.

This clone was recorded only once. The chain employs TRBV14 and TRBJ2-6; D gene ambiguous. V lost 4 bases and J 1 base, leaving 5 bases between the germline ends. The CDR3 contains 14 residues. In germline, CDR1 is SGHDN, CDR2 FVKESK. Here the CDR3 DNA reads TGTGCCAGCAGCCTTTTATCTGGGGCCAACGTCCTGACTTTC. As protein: CASSLLSGANVLTF. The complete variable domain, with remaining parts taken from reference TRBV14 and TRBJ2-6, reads EAGVTQFPSHSVIEKGQTVTLRCDPISGHDNLYWYRRVMGKEIKFLLHFVKESKQDESGMPNNRFLAERTGGTYSTLKVQPAELEDSGVYFCASSLLSGANVLTFGAGSRLTVL.

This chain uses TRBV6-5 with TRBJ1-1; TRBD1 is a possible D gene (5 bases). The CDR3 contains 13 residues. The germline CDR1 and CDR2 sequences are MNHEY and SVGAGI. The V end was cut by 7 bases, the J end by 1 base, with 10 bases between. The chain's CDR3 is CASMRGRNTEAFF. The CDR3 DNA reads TGTGCCAGCATGAGGGGCCGGAACACTGAAGCTTTCTTT.

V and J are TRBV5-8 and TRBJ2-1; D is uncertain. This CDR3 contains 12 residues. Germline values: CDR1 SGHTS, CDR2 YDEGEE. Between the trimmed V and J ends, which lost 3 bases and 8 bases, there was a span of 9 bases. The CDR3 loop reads CASSSTGYEQFF. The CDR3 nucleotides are TGTGCCAGCAGCTCGACCGGGTATGAGCAGTTCTTC.

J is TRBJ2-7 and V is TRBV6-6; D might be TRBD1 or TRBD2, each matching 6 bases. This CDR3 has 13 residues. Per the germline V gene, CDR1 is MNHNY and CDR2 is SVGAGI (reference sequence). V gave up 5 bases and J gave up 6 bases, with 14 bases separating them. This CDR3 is CASSQTRGAEQYF. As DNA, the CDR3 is TGTGCCAGCAGTCAAACAAGGGGGGCCGAGCAGTACTTC.

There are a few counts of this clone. CDR3 in DNA: TGTGCCAGTAAGCCTGGCGGACACTCTGGGGCCAACGTCCTGACTTTC. It translates to CASKPGGHSGANVLTF. The chain uses TRBV19 and TRBJ2-6; weak D call: TRBD1 (5 bases). Germline loops: CDR1 LNHDA, CDR2 SQIVND (reference sequence). The CDR3 contains 16 residues. V was pared by 7 bases and J by 0 bases, with 13 bases between.

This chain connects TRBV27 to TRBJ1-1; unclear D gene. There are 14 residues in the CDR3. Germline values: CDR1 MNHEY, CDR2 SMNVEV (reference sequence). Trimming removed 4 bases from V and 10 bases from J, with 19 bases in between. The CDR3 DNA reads TGTGCCAGCAGTTCGCCTTATGGGCATTTAGGAGCTTTCTTT. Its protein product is CASSSPYGHLGAFF.

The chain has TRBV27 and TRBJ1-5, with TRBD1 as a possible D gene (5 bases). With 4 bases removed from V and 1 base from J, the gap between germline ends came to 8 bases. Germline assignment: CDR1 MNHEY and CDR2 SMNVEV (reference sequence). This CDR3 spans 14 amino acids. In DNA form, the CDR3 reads TGTGCCAGCAGTTCGGGGCTGAGCAATCAGCCCCAGCATTTT. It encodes CASSSGLSNQPQHF.